This TCR beta chain was found in a study of T cell repertoires in cytomegalovirus infection. On the study more broadly: In public TCR beta signatures, there were indications of both CMV infection and matching HLA type. General study points: Dominating the ex vivo response were HLA-C-restricted CMV-specific TCR beta clonotypes.

Trimming removed 3 bases at V and 3 bases at J, with 11 bases between. This CDR3 has 15 residues. TCRdb itself ran the reads through MiXCR, one entry per CDR3 protein. The table lists around 230,000 distinct CDR3 sequences, about 7% of them singletons. This clonotype was recorded at least ten times. Its antigen is as yet unknown. Material: PBMCs. The TCR comes from a human donor in good health (CMV status not recorded). Some clones in this sample may be carry-over from other donors' samples. This rearrangement joins TRBV12-3 or TRBV12-4 to TRBJ2-2, with D maybe TRBD2 (7 bases). In DNA, the CDR3 is TGTGCCAGCAGTTTTAGGGGGGGCGACACCGGGGAGCTGTTTTTT. The encoded protein is CASSFRGGDTGELFF.